Listed here are 8 T cell receptor beta chains from one sample, sequenced in a study of cytomegalovirus exposure and HLA in healthy donors. The PCR employed 60 Vbeta primers together with 13 Jbeta primers. Some clones are missing from TCRdb's copy, which holds only in-frame ones; the method was immunoSEQ multiplex PCR. The sample records about 130,000 clones, 65% to 85% being singletons. The sequencing sample was made of PBMCs. The receptors shown here come from a boy younger than 18 in good health and CMV-seronegative.

This sequence joins TRBV5-1 and TRBJ2-3, with 7 bases aligning to TRBD2. Trimming removed 4 bases from V and 3 bases from J; junction bases left unmatched: 14. The CDR3 totals 17 residues. The germline V gene has CDR1 SGHRS and CDR2 YFSETQ. CDR3 residues: CASSIVRLAEITDTQYF. DNA for the CDR3: TGCGCCAGCAGCATAGTCAGGCTAGCGGAAATTACAGATACGCAGTATTTT.

V is TRBV5-4 and J is TRBJ2-7; TRBD1 agrees at 9 bases. The V segment lost 4 bases and the J segment 3 bases; nucleotides outside the gene matches: 5. The CDR3 spans 14 residues. Per the germline V gene, CDR1 is SGHNT and CDR2 is YYREEE (reference sequence). The CDR3 DNA reads TGTGCCAGCAGCGGAAGGACAGGGGACTACGAGCAGTACTTC. This sequence encodes CASSGRTGDYEQYF.

The chain carries TRBV27 and TRBJ1-2; no definite D call. The CDR3 sequence is 13 residues long. The germline CDR1 and CDR2 sequences are MNHEY and SMNVEV (reference sequence). Trimming removed 5 bases from V and 3 bases from J, with 10 bases in between. CDR3 protein: CASSGRGHYGYTF. In nucleotides, the CDR3 is TGTGCCAGCAGTGGCCGGGGTCACTATGGCTACACCTTC.

The chain uses TRBV5-8 and TRBJ2-6; 7 nucleotides line up with TRBD1. J gave up 0 bases and V 4 bases, and 7 bases lay outside the gene matches. Looked up from germline, CDR1 is SGHTS and CDR2 is YDEGEE. The CDR3 loop spans 17 amino acids. The CDR3 is CASSPGTVLSGANVLTF. CDR3 in DNA: TGTGCCAGCAGCCCCGGGACAGTCCTCTCTGGGGCCAACGTCCTGACTTTC.

V is TRBV5-1 and J is TRBJ2-3; possible D gene TRBD2, 5 bases. Trimming took 5 bases from V and 1 from J, leaving 8 bases between them. The CDR3 length is 13 residues. CDR1 SGHRS and CDR2 YFSETQ come from the germline V gene. The CDR3 bases are TGCGCCAGCAGTAACGGGGGCACAGATACGCAGTATTTT. It is translated as CASSNGGTDTQYF.

The chain is built from TRBV30 and TRBJ1-4; D is ambiguous. The CDR3 contains 15 residues. The V end lost 0 bases, the J end lost 8 bases, and 16 bases lay between the germline ends. Germline CDR1 GTSNPN, CDR2 SVGIG (reference sequence). As DNA, the CDR3 is TGTGCCTGGAGTGTGCTTTCAAAGGCGGGGGAAAAACTGTTTTTT. This sequence encodes CAWSVLSKAGEKLFF.

The table lists this clone with a few counts. The V gene is TRBV4-2, the J gene TRBJ1-4, with TRBD1 as a possible D gene (5 bases). V lost 1 base to trimming and J lost 0 bases, with 12 bases between them. CDR3 length equals 17 residues. CDR1 and CDR2 (germline): LGHNA, YNFKEQ. Here the CDR3 DNA reads TGTGCCAGCAGCCAAGTGGGACTCCCCTCAACTAATGAAAAACTGTTTTTT. Its protein product is CASSQVGLPSTNEKLFF.

V gene TRBV9 combines with J gene TRBJ2-1; D gene unclear. V lost 2 bases and J 5 bases, leaving 8 bases between the germline ends. Germline-derived CDR1 and CDR2 are SGDLS and YYNGEE. This CDR3 comprises 13 residues. CDR3 nucleotides: TGTGCCAGCAGCGTGTCCGGAGACAATGAGCAGTTCTTC. It translates to CASSVSGDNEQFF.